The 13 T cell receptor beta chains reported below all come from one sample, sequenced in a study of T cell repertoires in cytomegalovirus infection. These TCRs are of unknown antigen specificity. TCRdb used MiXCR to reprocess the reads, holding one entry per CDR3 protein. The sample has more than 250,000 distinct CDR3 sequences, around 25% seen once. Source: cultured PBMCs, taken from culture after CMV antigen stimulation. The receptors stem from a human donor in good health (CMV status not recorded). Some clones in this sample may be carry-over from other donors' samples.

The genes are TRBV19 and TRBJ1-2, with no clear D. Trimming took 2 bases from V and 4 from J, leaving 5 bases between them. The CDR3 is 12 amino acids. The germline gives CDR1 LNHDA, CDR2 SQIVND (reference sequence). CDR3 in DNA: TGTGCCAGTAGTATATACAGCTATGGCTACACCTTC. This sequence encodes CASSIYSYGYTF.

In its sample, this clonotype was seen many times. In DNA form, the CDR3 reads TGTGCCAGTGACCCTCGCGGTTACAATGAGCAGTTCTTC. It specifies CASDPRGYNEQFF. The chain combines TRBV2 with TRBJ2-1, with D hard to call. The CDR3 runs 13 residues. Germline CDR1 SNHLY, CDR2 FYNNEI. Trimming took 9 bases from V and 4 from J, leaving 13 bases between them.

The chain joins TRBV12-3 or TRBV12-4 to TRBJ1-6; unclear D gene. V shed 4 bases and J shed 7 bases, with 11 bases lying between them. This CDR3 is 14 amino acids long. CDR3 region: CASSWYPRNSPLHF. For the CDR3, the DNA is TGTGCCAGCAGTTGGTACCCGCGAAATTCACCCCTCCACTTT.

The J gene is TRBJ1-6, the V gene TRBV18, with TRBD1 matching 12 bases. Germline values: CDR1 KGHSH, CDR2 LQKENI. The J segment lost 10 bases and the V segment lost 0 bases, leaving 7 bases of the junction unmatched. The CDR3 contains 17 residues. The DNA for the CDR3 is TGTGCCAGCTCACCACCGACGGGACAGGGGGCCCGATCACCCCTCCACTTT. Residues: CASSPPTGQGARSPLHF.

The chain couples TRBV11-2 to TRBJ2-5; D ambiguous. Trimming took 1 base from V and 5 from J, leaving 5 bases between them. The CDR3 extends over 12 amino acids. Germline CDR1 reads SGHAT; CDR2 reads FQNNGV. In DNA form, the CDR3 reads TGTGCCAGCAGCTTAGTTTGGGAGACCCAGTACTTC. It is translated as CASSLVWETQYF. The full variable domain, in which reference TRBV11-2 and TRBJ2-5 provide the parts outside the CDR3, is EAGVAQSPRYKIIEKRQSVAFWCNPISGHATLYWYQQILGQGPKLLIQFQNNGVVDDSQLPKDRFSAERLKGVDSTLKIQPAKLEDSAVYLCASSLVWETQYFGPGTRLLVL.

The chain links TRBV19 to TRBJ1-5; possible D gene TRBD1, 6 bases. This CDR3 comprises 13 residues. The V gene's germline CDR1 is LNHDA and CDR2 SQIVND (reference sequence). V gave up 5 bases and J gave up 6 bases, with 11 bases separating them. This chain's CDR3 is CASSQTGFQPQHF. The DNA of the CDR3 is TGTGCCAGTAGTCAAACAGGGTTTCAGCCCCAGCATTTT.

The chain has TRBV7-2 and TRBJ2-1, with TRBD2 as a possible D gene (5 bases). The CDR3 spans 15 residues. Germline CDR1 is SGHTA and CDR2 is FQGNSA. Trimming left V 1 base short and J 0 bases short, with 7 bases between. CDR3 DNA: TGTGCCAGCAGCTTAGGGACTTTCTCCTACAATGAGCAGTTCTTC. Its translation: CASSLGTFSYNEQFF. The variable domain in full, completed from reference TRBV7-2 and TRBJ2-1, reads GAGVSQSPSNKVTEKGKDVELRCDPISGHTALYWYRQSLGQGLEFLIYFQGNSAPDKSGLPSDRFSAERTGGSVSTLTIQRTQQEDSAVYLCASSLGTFSYNEQFFGPGTRLTVL.

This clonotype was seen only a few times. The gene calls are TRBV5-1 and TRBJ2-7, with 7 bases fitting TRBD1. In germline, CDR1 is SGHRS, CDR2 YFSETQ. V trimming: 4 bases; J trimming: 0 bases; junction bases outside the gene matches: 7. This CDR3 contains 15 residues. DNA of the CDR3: TGCGCCAGCAGCCCGACAGGGATGAGCTCCTACGAGCAGTACTTC. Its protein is CASSPTGMSSYEQYF.

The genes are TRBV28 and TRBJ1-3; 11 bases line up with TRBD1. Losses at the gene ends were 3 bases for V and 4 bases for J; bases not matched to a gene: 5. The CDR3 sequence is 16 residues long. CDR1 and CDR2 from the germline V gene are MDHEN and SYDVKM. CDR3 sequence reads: CASSLPGQGAGNTIYF. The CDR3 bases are TGTGCCAGCAGTTTGCCTGGACAGGGGGCGGGAAACACCATATATTTT.

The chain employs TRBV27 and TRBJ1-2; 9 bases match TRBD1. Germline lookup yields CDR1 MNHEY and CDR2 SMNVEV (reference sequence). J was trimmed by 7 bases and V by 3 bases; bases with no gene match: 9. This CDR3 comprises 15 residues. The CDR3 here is CASSLGTGSVFGYTF. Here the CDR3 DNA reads TGTGCCAGCAGTTTGGGGACAGGGAGTGTGTTTGGCTACACCTTC.

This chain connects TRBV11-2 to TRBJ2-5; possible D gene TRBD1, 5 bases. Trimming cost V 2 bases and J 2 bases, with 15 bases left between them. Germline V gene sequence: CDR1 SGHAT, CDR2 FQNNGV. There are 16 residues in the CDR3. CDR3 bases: TGTGCCAGCAGCTTAAGAAGACAGAGAAATCAAGAGACCCAGTACTTC. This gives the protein CASSLRRQRNQETQYF.

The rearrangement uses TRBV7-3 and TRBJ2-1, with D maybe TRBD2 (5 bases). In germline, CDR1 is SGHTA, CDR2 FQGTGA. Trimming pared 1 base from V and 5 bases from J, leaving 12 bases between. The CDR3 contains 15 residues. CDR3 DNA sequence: TGTGCCAGCAGCTTAAGAGGGCCGTCGGACAATGAGCAGTTCTTC. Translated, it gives CASSLRGPSDNEQFF.

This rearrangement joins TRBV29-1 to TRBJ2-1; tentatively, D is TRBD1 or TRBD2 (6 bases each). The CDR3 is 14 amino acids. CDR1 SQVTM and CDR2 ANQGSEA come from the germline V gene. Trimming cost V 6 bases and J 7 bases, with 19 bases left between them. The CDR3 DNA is TGCAGCGTCCGCAGGGGCGCAGGAGGGAATGAGCAGTTCTTC. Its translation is CSVRRGAGGNEQFF.